The sample holds many counts of the clone carrying this TCR beta chain. Its antigen remains unidentified. The data were obtained in a study of metastatic and nonmetastatic thyroid tumors. The germline V gene has CDR1 SGHVS and CDR2 FNYEAQ. Losses at the gene ends were 4 bases for V and 5 bases for J; bases not matched to a gene: 11. The CDR3 is 16 residues long. Nobody among the patients had been given any treatment before thyroid surgery. Per the original methods: Clinicopathological groups of papillary thyroid cancer showed CDR3 differences that were used to build a distant-metastasis classifier. TCRdb re-called the PCR reads via MiXCR. The V and J calls follow TCRdb's processing rather than the paper's. Counted here are more than 65,000 clones, about 14% occurring once; the ten biggest clones make up 6.5%. Study findings and constraints: The study reportedly found significantly higher TCR beta diversity in malignant thyroid tumors than benign nodules, in blood and tumor.

This clonotype was obtained from a male donor with papillary thyroid cancer or a benign thyroid nodule (not recorded which). Some clones in this sample may be carry-over from other donors' samples. The chain combines TRBV7-6 with TRBJ1-2; TRBD1 matches 9 bases. The sequenced material came from blood. CDR3 sequence: CASSSNPGQGTYGYTF. The DNA for the CDR3 is TGTGCCAGCAGCTCAAATCCGGGACAGGGTACATATGGCTACACCTTC.